These T cell receptor beta chains were read from a single sample in a study of blood T cell repertoires in COVID-19. The repertoire was sequenced with immunoSEQ multiplex PCR; TCRdb's copy has only in-frame clones and lacks some. The sample carries about 85,000 clones, 87% recorded once. Sequenced: peripheral blood. The receptors here all came from a man between 60 and 75 years old with acute or convalescent COVID-19. Each CDR3 is given with its conserved first and last residue. The D gene is left open where the match is weak. Size is stated for part of the rows, as once, few or many counts, or as a class when the clone is expanded.

cdr3_aa,cdr3_nt,clone_size,v_call,d_call,j_call
CASSLSGGLNTDTQYF,TGCGCCAGCAGCCTCTCAGGGGGTTTGAACACAGATACGCAGTATTTT,NA,TRBV4-3,TRBD1,TRBJ2-3
CASSPDRGGYEQYF,TGTGCCAGCAGCCCGGACAGGGGAGGGTACGAGCAGTACTTC,NA,TRBV5-6,TRBD1,TRBJ2-7
CASSDGQYRETQYF,TGTGCCAGCAGTGACGGGCAGTACAGGGAGACCCAGTACTTC,few,TRBV6-1,NA,TRBJ2-5
CASSYRTGYNEAFF,TGTGCCAGCAGCTACCGCACGGGGTATAATGAAGCTTTCTTT,NA,TRBV11-1,NA,TRBJ1-1
CASSYVEGYGYTF,TGTGCCAGCAGTTACGTGGAGGGCTATGGCTACACCTTC,NA,TRBV6-5,NA,TRBJ1-2
CATSDFLRGFQPQHF,TGTGCCACCAGTGATTTCCTCAGGGGGTTCCAGCCCCAGCATTTT,NA,TRBV24-1,TRBD1,TRBJ1-5
CASSLDRANIQYF,TGTGCCAGCAGCCTAGACAGGGCGAACATTCAGTACTTC,NA,TRBV27,TRBD1,TRBJ2-4
CASSALDGGANYGYTF,TGTGCCAGCAGCGCCCTCGACGGAGGAGCTAACTATGGCTACACCTTC,NA,TRBV9,NA,TRBJ1-2
CASSLVDRDGYTF,TGTGCCAGCAGCTTGGTAGACAGGGATGGCTACACCTTC,NA,TRBV5-6,TRBD1,TRBJ1-2
CASSLMTDTQYF,TGTGCCAGCAGTCTTATGACAGATACGCAGTATTTT,NA,TRBV12-3/TRBV12-4,NA,TRBJ2-3
CASSWAQRGWGYTF,TGTGCCAGCAGCTGGGCTCAGAGGGGGTGGGGCTACACCTTC,NA,TRBV5-8,NA,TRBJ1-2
CASSQGGSLGAGNTIYF,TGCGCCAGCAGCCAAGGGGGTTCGTTAGGGGCTGGAAACACCATATATTTT,NA,TRBV4-3,NA,TRBJ1-3
CASSSYPSGLAETYNEQFF,TGTGCCAGCAGCTCGTATCCCTCTGGACTAGCGGAGACCTACAATGAGCAGTTCTTC,NA,TRBV11-2,TRBD2,TRBJ2-1
CASSYWGQGLPGANVLTF,TGTGCCAGCAGTTACTGGGGACAGGGCCTCCCTGGGGCCAACGTCCTGACTTTC,NA,TRBV6-2/TRBV6-3,TRBD1,TRBJ2-6
CASSQVTGKNTGELFF,TGTGCCAGCAGCCAAGTGACAGGGAAGAACACCGGGGAGCTGTTTTTT,NA,TRBV14,TRBD1,TRBJ2-2
CASSIGLRQPLNQPQHF,TGTGCCAGTAGTATTGGTTTGCGACAGCCACTCAATCAGCCCCAGCATTTT,NA,TRBV19,NA,TRBJ1-5
CASRGVDTQYF,TGTGCCAGCAGGGGAGTAGATACGCAGTATTTT,NA,TRBV7-2,NA,TRBJ2-3
CASSRYTGVHGFEAFF,TGTGCCAGCTCACGCTACACTGGAGTTCACGGATTTGAAGCTTTCTTT,NA,TRBV18,NA,TRBJ1-1
CASSFWPPDRIENTGELFF,TGTGCCAGCAGTTTCTGGCCGCCTGACAGGATCGAAAACACCGGGGAGCTGTTTTTT,once,TRBV27,NA,TRBJ2-2
CASRLEPGQGSWEQYF,TGTGCCAGCAGACTAGAACCGGGACAGGGGAGCTGGGAGCAGTACTTC,once,TRBV5-4,TRBD1,TRBJ2-7
CASSQGSSGGARDTGELFF,TGCGCCAGCAGCCAAGGGTCCAGCGGGGGGGCCCGGGACACCGGGGAGCTGTTTTTT,NA,TRBV4-3,TRBD2,TRBJ2-2
CAISQGRGNTIYF,TGTGCCATATCGCAGGGAAGAGGAAACACCATATATTTT,NA,TRBV28,NA,TRBJ1-3
CASSPSGTPNTEAFF,TGTGCCAGCAGCCCATCCGGGACACCGAACACTGAAGCTTTCTTT,NA,TRBV7-6,NA,TRBJ1-1
CASSPRDTDTQYF,TGTGCCAGCTCACCACGAGACACAGATACGCAGTATTTT,NA,TRBV18,NA,TRBJ2-3
CASSGGGNQPQHF,TGTGCCAGCTCCGGGGGGGGCAATCAGCCCCAGCATTTT,NA,TRBV19,NA,TRBJ1-5
CASSQERARGYGYTF,TGCGCCAGCAGCCAGGAGCGAGCCCGGGGGTATGGCTACACCTTC,few,TRBV4-3,NA,TRBJ1-2
CASSLEDNTRGYTF,TGTGCCAGCAGCTTAGAGGACAATACCAGGGGCTACACCTTC,NA,TRBV7-8,NA,TRBJ1-2
CASSRLAANTGELFF,TGTGCCAGCAGTCGACTAGCGGCGAACACCGGGGAGCTGTTTTTT,NA,TRBV28,TRBD2,TRBJ2-2
CASSQDRLAGGYEQFF,TGTGCCAGCAGCCAAGATCGACTAGCGGGGGGGTATGAGCAGTTCTTC,NA,TRBV3-1/TRBV3-2,TRBD2,TRBJ2-1